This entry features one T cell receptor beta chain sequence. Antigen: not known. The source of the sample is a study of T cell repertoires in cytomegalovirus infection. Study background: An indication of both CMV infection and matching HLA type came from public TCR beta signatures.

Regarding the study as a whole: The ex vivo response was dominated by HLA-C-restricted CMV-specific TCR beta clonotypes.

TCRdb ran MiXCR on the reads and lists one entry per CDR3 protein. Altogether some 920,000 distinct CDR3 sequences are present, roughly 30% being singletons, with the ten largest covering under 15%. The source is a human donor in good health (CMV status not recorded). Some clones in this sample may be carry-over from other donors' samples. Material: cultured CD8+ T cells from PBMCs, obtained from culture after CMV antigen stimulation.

As DNA, the CDR3 is TGCAGTGCTAGAAAGACCCTAGCAACGACCTTGGGAGATACGCAGTATTTT. Protein product: CSARKTLATTLGDTQYF. The genes are TRBV20-1 and TRBJ2-3, with a tentative D call TRBD2 (5 bases). Between the trimmed V and J ends, which lost 2 bases and 5 bases, there was a span of 23 bases. CDR3 size: 17 residues. The V gene's germline CDR1 is DFQATT and CDR2 SNEGSKA (reference sequence).